Described below is a single T cell receptor (beta chain) sequence and its context. As originally analysed: The authors estimated nucleated cell counts from reference gene primer amplification. This table comes from immunoSEQ multiplex PCR, and its TCRdb copy is limited to in-frame clones, with some not included. Clone size and V and J calls were adopted from that table, with D and trimming inferred from the DNA. The sample comprises some 100,000 clones, 90% of which are singletons, and around 1.5% rests with the top ten. The sample comes from a study of blood T cell repertoires in COVID-19. The wider study: COVID-19 samples collected from the United States, Italy and Spain covered acute and convalescent phases. T cells, B-cell-depleted T cells, or PBMCs provided the cDNA or gDNA that served as material.

This CDR3 spans 16 amino acids. Germline V CDR1 and CDR2: SGHTA, FQGNSA. Trimming at V came to 6 bases and at J to 0 bases, leaving 6 bases not matched to a gene. The rearrangement joins TRBV7-2 to TRBJ2-5; 11 bases line up with TRBD2. The sequenced material came from peripheral blood. The receptor was derived from a human donor with active COVID-19. The donor label of this sample is uncertain. As DNA, the CDR3 is TGTGCCAGCAGGACTAGCGGGGCTTTGTACCAAGAGACCCAGTACTTC. This codes for CASRTSGALYQETQYF.